This T cell receptor (beta chain) derives from a study of human T cells and chemical hapten exposure. Whole-study results and caveats: The study found that PT1 expanded TCR counts correlated positively with patch test score. TCRs exceeding a frequency of 1 in 1000 stayed unchanged under DPC sensitization.

TCRdb reprocessed the RACE reads with MiXCR, giving one entry per CDR3 protein. The sample lists about 180,000 distinct CDR3 sequences, 25% to 30% seen once, with just under 3% in the top ten. A remark on this clonotype: Antigen specificity is unknown.

Time point in this sample: pre-sensitization, week 0. Regarding treatment: therapeutic diphenylcyclopropenone sensitization with weekly scalp DPC. Each patch test followed a blood draw. This CDR3 contains 15 residues. Germline CDR1 and CDR2: SGHRS and YFSETQ. V gave up 0 bases and J gave up 4 bases, with 11 bases separating them. This sequence was found in a woman in her twenties or thirties with alopecia areata. Some clones in this sample may be carry-over from other donors' samples. Sequencing used whole blood, obtained in connection with sensitization to the hapten diphenylcyclopropenone (DPC). The rearrangement joins TRBV5-1 to TRBJ1-5; maybe TRBD1 (5 bases). The CDR3: CASSLEGAGNQPQHF. CDR3 nucleotides: TGCGCCAGCAGCTTGGAAGGCGCAGGGAATCAGCCCCAGCATTTT. Variable domain in full (rest from reference TRBV5-1 and TRBJ1-5): KAGVTQTPRYLIKTRGQQVTLSCSPISGHRSVSWYQQTPGQGLQFLFEYFSETQRNKGNFPGRFSGRQFSNSRSEMNVSTLELGDSALYLCASSLEGAGNQPQHFGDGTRLSIL.